Listed below are T cell receptor beta chains from one sample, sequenced in a study of T cells after yellow fever vaccination. TCRdb reprocessed the 5' RACE reads with MiXCR, giving one entry per CDR3 protein. The sample shows some 600,000 distinct CDR3 sequences, approximately 13% of them seen only once. The material sequenced was PBMCs, taken on the day of the yellow fever booster vaccination. These receptors were taken from a man aged 25-45 years who received the YFV17D yellow fever vaccine. Both conserved end residues are part of each CDR3. A D gene is named only where the DNA matches it firmly. Rows give clone size only sometimes, using once, few, many, or a class for an expanded clone.

TRBV5-5	TRBJ1-1	.	.	CASSSQSGTANTEAFF	TGTGCCAGCAGCTCACAATCCGGGACTGCGAACACTGAAGCTTTCTTT
TRBV11-2	TRBJ2-7	few	.	CASSLELSGAYEQYF	TGTGCCAGCAGCTTAGAACTTAGCGGCGCCTACGAGCAGTACTTC
TRBV12-3/TRBV12-4	TRBJ2-7	medium-sized	.	CASSLGYEQYF	TGTGCCAGCAGCCTAGGGTACGAGCAGTACTTC
TRBV29-1	TRBJ2-1	few	TRBD2	CTAVMGRGNEQFF	TGCACCGCCGTCATGGGGAGGGGCAATGAGCAGTTCTTC
TRBV12-3/TRBV12-4	TRBJ2-5	many	TRBD1	CASSYNRGIETQYF	TGTGCCAGCAGTTACAACAGGGGGATAGAGACCCAGTACTTC
TRBV10-3	TRBJ2-3	.	TRBD2	CAIGGLATDTQYF	TGTGCCATCGGAGGACTAGCGACAGATACGCAGTATTTT
TRBV21-1	TRBJ2-2	.	.	CASSISRDKTGELFF	TGTGCCAGCAGCATATCCCGGGACAAGACCGGGGAGCTGTTTTTT
TRBV7-9	TRBJ1-1	.	TRBD1	CASSSQGARVEAFF	TGTGCCAGCAGCTCCCAGGGGGCTCGGGTTGAAGCTTTCTTT
TRBV4-2	TRBJ2-7	many	TRBD2	CASSQDQASGSYEQYF	TGTGCCAGCAGCCAAGACCAGGCTAGCGGCTCCTACGAGCAGTACTTC
TRBV6-1	TRBJ2-5	few	TRBD2	CASTGTGTIPGTQYF	TGTGCCAGCACCGGCACCGGGACTATACCAGGGACCCAGTACTTC
TRBV20-1	TRBJ1-5	few	.	CSATPDRYSNQPQHF	TGCAGTGCTACTCCCGACAGGTATAGCAATCAGCCCCAGCATTTT
TRBV20-1	TRBJ2-1	.	.	CSAPDLRDDNEQFF	TGCAGTGCTCCTGACTTGCGGGACGACAATGAGCAGTTCTTC
TRBV3-1	TRBJ2-3	.	.	CASSQVQGSLTDTQYF	TGTGCCAGCAGCCAAGTCCAAGGAAGTCTCACAGATACGCAGTATTTT
TRBV20-1	TRBJ2-5	many	TRBD2	CSASGRLGETQYF	TGCAGTGCTAGCGGGAGGTTGGGAGAGACCCAGTACTTC
TRBV20-1	TRBJ2-3	few	TRBD2	CSASREAADTQYF	TGCAGTGCTAGCCGGGAGGCCGCAGATACGCAGTATTTT
TRBV6-5	TRBJ1-1	.	TRBD1	CASSYSDRGLGAAFF	TGTGCCAGCAGTTACTCGGACAGGGGATTGGGGGCCGCTTTCTTT
TRBV9	TRBJ2-7	.	.	CASSVEWGSYEQYF	TGTGCCAGCAGCGTGGAGTGGGGATCCTACGAGCAGTACTTC
TRBV6-5	TRBJ2-7	.	.	CASSYSSRAGTHEQYF	TGTGCCAGCAGTTACTCCTCCCGGGCAGGGACCCACGAGCAGTACTTC
TRBV3-1	TRBJ2-5	.	TRBD2	CASSHRQRGQETQYF	TGTGCCAGCAGCCACCGACAGCGGGGGCAAGAGACCCAGTACTTC
TRBV6-5	TRBJ2-7	.	.	CASSYRAGALGHEQYF	TGTGCCAGCAGTTACCGGGCAGGCGCTCTTGGCCACGAGCAGTACTTC
TRBV5-1	TRBJ2-1	.	.	CASTGGGNEQFF	TGCGCCAGCACCGGAGGGGGCAATGAGCAGTTCTTC
TRBV10-3	TRBJ2-7	few	.	CAIRDGNYEQYF	TGTGCCATCAGGGACGGGAACTACGAGCAGTACTTC
TRBV20-1	TRBJ1-2	.	.	CSASPPGANYGYTF	TGCAGTGCGAGCCCCCCGGGGGCTAACTATGGCTACACCTTC
TRBV10-1	TRBJ2-2	.	TRBD1	CASSGTGRNTGELFF	TGCGCCAGCAGTGGGACAGGGAGGAACACCGGGGAGCTGTTTTTT
TRBV29-1	TRBJ2-5	.	.	CSVEFGAGETQYF	TGCAGCGTTGAATTCGGGGCGGGGGAGACCCAGTACTTC
TRBV7-6	TRBJ2-7	few	.	CASSLGVREIPSEQYF	TGTGCCAGCAGCTTAGGGGTCAGGGAGATACCTTCCGAGCAGTACTTC
TRBV30	TRBJ2-2	few	.	CAWRRGNGELFF	TGTGCCTGGAGGAGGGGAAACGGGGAGCTGTTTTTT
TRBV9	TRBJ2-1	few	.	CASSVEGVQGGSSYNEQFF	TGTGCCAGCAGCGTAGAGGGGGTTCAGGGCGGAAGCTCCTACAATGAGCAGTTCTTC
TRBV5-6	TRBJ2-7	many	.	CASSWDGNYEQYF	TGTGCCAGCAGCTGGGACGGGAACTACGAGCAGTACTTC
TRBV7-8	TRBJ1-4	many	.	CASSAGDEKLFF	TGTGCCAGCAGCGCAGGGGATGAAAAACTGTTTTTT
TRBV21-1	TRBJ1-1	few	.	CASSNRDSEAFF	TGTGCCAGCAGCAACCGGGACAGTGAAGCTTTCTTT
TRBV12-3/TRBV12-4	TRBJ2-2	.	.	CASVLDTGELFF	TGTGCCAGCGTTTTGGACACCGGGGAGCTGTTTTTT
TRBV20-1	TRBJ2-1	.	TRBD2	CSARKGGGRDYNEQFF	TGCAGTGCTAGGAAGGGAGGCGGGAGGGATTACAATGAGCAGTTCTTC
TRBV5-1	TRBJ2-1	.	TRBD1	CASSPGQGGNEQFF	TGCGCCAGCAGCCCGGGACAGGGGGGGAATGAGCAGTTCTTC
TRBV12-3/TRBV12-4	TRBJ2-2	few	TRBD2	CASTDQLLAGASGELFF	TGTGCCAGCACCGACCAACTTCTAGCGGGAGCGAGCGGGGAGCTGTTTTTT
TRBV3-1	TRBJ2-4	.	.	CASSQEVFQWDIQYF	TGTGCCAGCAGCCAAGAGGTTTTCCAATGGGACATTCAGTACTTC
TRBV10-3	TRBJ2-5	.	.	CAISGQDQETQYF	TGTGCCATCAGTGGACAAGATCAAGAGACCCAGTACTTC
TRBV5-4	TRBJ2-2	.	TRBD2	CATKLAGVPGELFF	TGTGCCACAAAACTAGCGGGAGTTCCCGGGGAGCTGTTTTTT
TRBV7-6	TRBJ1-1	.	.	CASSFLGLNTEAFF	TGTGCCAGCAGCTTTTTGGGCTTGAACACTGAAGCTTTCTTT
TRBV20-1	TRBJ1-1	.	.	CSAGFGGGNTEAFF	TGCAGTGCCGGGTTCGGGGGGGGGAACACTGAAGCTTTCTTT
TRBV20-1	TRBJ2-2	.	TRBD1	CSALTGTGIGELFF	TGCAGTGCTCTAACCGGGACAGGGATCGGGGAGCTGTTTTTT
TRBV7-2	TRBJ2-1	.	TRBD2	CASSPKGLGLF	TGTGCCAGCAGCCCGAAGGGACTAGGGCTCTTC
TRBV5-6	TRBJ2-2	.	TRBD2	CASRSWPRKREKNTGELFF	TGTGCCAGCAGATCCTGGCCCCGTAAGCGGGAGAAAAACACCGGGGAGCTGTTTTTT
TRBV5-1	TRBJ2-7	.	.	CASSAAPYSMSEQYF	TGCGCCAGCAGCGCGGCCCCCTACTCAATGAGCGAGCAGTACTTC
TRBV5-1	TRBJ2-4	many	.	CASSSADAADIQYF	TGCGCCAGCAGCTCCGCGGACGCGGCAGACATTCAGTACTTC